This T cell receptor (beta chain) emerged from a study of low-dose radiotherapy and immunotherapy resistance in tumors. Covering alpha and beta chains, TRAV- and TRBV-specific primers were used for the first-strand cDNA. Over approximately 20 PCR cycles, TCRs were amplified from a constant-region primer and V-primer adapter. TCRdb re-derived calls from the reads in MiXCR, one entry per CDR3 protein. The sample lists about 39,000 distinct CDR3 sequences, roughly 20% occurring once. Between the trimmed V and J ends, which lost 5 bases and 5 bases, there was a span of 10 bases. CDR1 is LNHDA and CDR2 is SQIVND in the germline V gene (reference sequence). This CDR3 comprises 14 residues. Stated time point: after trial treatment. Treatment specified: LDRT plus nivolumab, ipilimumab, low-dose cyclophosphamide and aspirin (RACIN trial). Those who qualified had advanced solid tumors (lacking tumor-infiltrating lymphocytes).

At least ten counts were recorded for this clonotype. The receptor was derived from a female donor with ovarian cancer. This chain links TRBV19 with TRBJ2-6; possible D gene TRBD2, 5 bases. The sample here was PBMCs, taken after low-dose radiotherapy plus immunotherapy. The CDR3 sequence: CASSPGGRANVLTF. In DNA form, the CDR3 reads TGTGCCAGTAGTCCGGGCGGGCGGGCCAACGTCCTGACTTTC.